One T cell receptor (beta chain) is described in this entry. Its antigen is currently unknown. V lost 0 bases and J 2 bases, leaving 12 bases between the germline ends. The germline gives CDR1 ENHRY, CDR2 SYGVKD. The length of the CDR3 is 16 residues. These data come from a study of graft-versus-host responses after intestinal transplantation. Study background: Once they had received anti-thymocyte globulin induction, all recipients took tacrolimus and steroids for around three years.

Whole-study findings and limits: The authors found GvH clones in recipient marrow, some appearing first in ileum or blood. Graft-versus-host to host-versus-graft clonal ratios in allografts were high in patients with graft-donor T cell macrochimerism. Circulating GvH clones peaking coincided with falling HvG clones soon after transplant.

The table came from immunoSEQ multiplex PCR; TCRdb's copy has only in-frame clones and leaves some out. The table records 50,000 to 75,000 clones, 85% to 95% of them present only once. This TCR derives from a human donor who was the organ donor for an intestinal transplant. This specimen consisted of unstimulated CD8+ T cells sorted from spleen or lymph node cells, obtained before transplant. The chain is built from TRBV10-3 and TRBJ2-3; D is possibly TRBD1 (6 bases). The CDR3 reads CAISESGQGHTDTQYF. The CDR3, as DNA: TGTGCCATCAGTGAGTCGGGGCAGGGGCACACAGATACGCAGTATTTT.